This TCR beta chain was observed in a study of blood T cells in healthy people across ages. Study information: In model experiments, template switching was able to capture about one barcoded beta molecule for every two T cells that were present. Overall study results and limits: A strong correlation was found between TCR beta diversity and the percentage of naive T cells. PBMCs went unsorted, and a conclusive naive versus antigen-experienced comparison was therefore prevented.

Using a J-beta primer mix together with a sample-barcoded 5' primer, a second PCR was run for roughly 6 to 11 cycles. TCRdb processed the 5' RACE reads anew with MiXCR; each CDR3 protein has one entry. The sample contains roughly 830,000 distinct CDR3 sequences, 60% to 80% of which appear only once. A word on this clonotype: The antigen is not known.

Germline V gives CDR1 DFQATT, CDR2 SNEGSKA (reference sequence). This CDR3 region has 14 residues. V was trimmed by 3 bases and J by 1 base, leaving 12 bases between them. Sequencing input: blood. This receptor was obtained from a man aged 25-45 years in good health. The chain carries TRBV20-1 and TRBJ2-5; no clear D gene. CDR3 sequence: CSAREGRVQETQYF. The CDR3 DNA follows: TGCAGTGCTAGGGAAGGACGGGTCCAAGAGACCCAGTACTTC.